This T cell receptor (beta chain) stems from a study of cytomegalovirus exposure and HLA in healthy donors. Study conclusions and caveats: A later analysis associated 15,000 to 20,000 TCR beta sequences with HLA alleles at a 0.05 false discovery rate. Apart from CMV serostatus, no immune exposure information was available.

Points on this clone: The target antigen is unknown.

This CDR3 region has 17 residues. Germline CDR1 reads SGHVS; CDR2 reads FQNEAQ. V shed 0 bases, J shed 0 bases, and the junction held 4 bases outside the gene matches. Researchers ran the PCR with 60 Vbeta and 13 Jbeta primers. Method: immunoSEQ multiplex PCR; TCRdb's copy keeps in-frame clones and lacks some. The sample yields 150,000 to 170,000 clones, 60% to 85% seen once. This sequence originates from a woman between 40 and 50 years old in good health and CMV-seronegative. The sequenced sample was PBMCs. The chain has TRBV7-8 and TRBJ2-7; 11 positions match TRBD2. CDR3 region: CASSLATSGDSSYEQYF. In nucleotides, the CDR3 is TGTGCCAGCAGCTTAGCGACTAGCGGGGATAGCTCCTACGAGCAGTACTTC. Drawing the rest from reference TRBV7-8 and TRBJ2-7, the complete variable domain is GAGVSQSPRYKVAKRGQDVALRCDPISGHVSLFWYQQALGQGPEFLTYFQNEAQLDKSGLPSDRFFAERPEGSVSTLKIQRTQQEDSAVYLCASSLATSGDSSYEQYFGPGTRLTVT.